The 29 T cell receptor beta chains presented below share a single source sample, sequenced in a study of blood T cell repertoires in COVID-19. Method: immunoSEQ multiplex PCR; TCRdb's copy keeps in-frame clones and lacks some. The sample holds 250,000 to 350,000 clones, around 81% seen once. The specimen sequenced was peripheral blood. These receptors were obtained from a woman in her forties or fifties with active or convalescent COVID-19.

V gene TRBV5-1 combines with J gene TRBJ2-2; maybe TRBD1 (7 bases). With 1 base removed from V and 4 bases from J, the gap between germline ends came to 14 bases. Germline V lookup: CDR1 SGHRS, CDR2 YFSETQ. This CDR3 comprises 16 residues. CDR3 sequence: CASSLLSGGSTGELFF. The DNA of the CDR3 is TGCGCCAGCAGCTTGTTATCAGGGGGGTCCACCGGGGAGCTGTTTTTT.

V usage is TRBV7-8 and J usage is TRBJ1-1; 8 nucleotides align to TRBD1. V trimming: 5 bases; J trimming: 4 bases; junction bases outside the gene matches: 9. Germline CDR1 and CDR2: SGHVS and FQNEAQ. The CDR3 is 15 amino acids. The CDR3 loop is CASSRNGGQGTEAFF. The CDR3 DNA reads as TGTGCCAGCAGCCGAAACGGAGGACAGGGCACTGAAGCTTTCTTT.

The chain recombines TRBV7-9 with TRBJ2-2; D may be TRBD2 (6 bases). This CDR3 has 17 amino acids. The V gene's germline CDR1 is SEHNR and CDR2 FQNEAQ (reference sequence). V was pared by 1 base and J by 2 bases, with 14 bases between. The CDR3 loop reads CASSLVVGGLNTGELFF. The CDR3 region has the DNA TGTGCCAGCAGCTTAGTGGTCGGGGGTCTTAACACCGGGGAGCTGTTTTTT.

This sequence joins TRBV27 and TRBJ2-3, with 8 positions matching TRBD2. Germline values: CDR1 MNHEY, CDR2 SMNVEV (reference sequence). The J segment lost 4 bases and the V segment lost 6 bases, leaving 9 bases of the junction unmatched. The CDR3 has 15 amino acids. The CDR3 region has the DNA TGTGCCAGCAGGAGACTAGCGATTCAGTCAGATACGCAGTATTTT. Translation: CASRRLAIQSDTQYF.

This chain uses TRBV5-5 with TRBJ2-5; D possibly corresponds to TRBD2 (6 bases). From germline, CDR1 is SGHKS and CDR2 YYEKEE (reference sequence). Trimming took off 0 bases at V and 4 bases at J, with 13 bases between the two ends. The CDR3 runs to 15 residues. The CDR3 region is CASSLVGGVGETQYF. CDR3 coding DNA: TGTGCCAGCAGCTTGGTCGGCGGGGTAGGAGAGACCCAGTACTTC.

The rearrangement joins TRBV7-2 to TRBJ2-1; TRBD1 matches at 7 bases. Germline V gene data show CDR1 as SGHTA and CDR2 as FQGNSA. The CDR3 length is 12 residues. V gave up 5 bases and J gave up 8 bases; unmatched junction bases: 3. Here the CDR3 DNA reads TGTGCCAGCAGCAAACAGGGGTATGAGCAGTTCTTC. Its translation is CASSKQGYEQFF.

This sequence joins TRBV14 and TRBJ2-3; D ambiguous. Germline CDR1 SGHDN, CDR2 FVKESK. The ends were cut back, 2 bases at V and 0 bases at J, with 3 bases in the middle. The CDR3 contains 13 residues. CDR3 residues: CASSQTSTDTQYF. The DNA of the CDR3 is TGTGCCAGCAGCCAAACTAGCACAGATACGCAGTATTTT.

The genes are TRBV7-9 and TRBJ1-4; D is unresolved. V shed 4 bases and J shed 5 bases, with 11 bases lying between them. Germline CDR1 reads SEHNR; CDR2 reads FQNEAQ (reference sequence). CDR3 length: 14 residues. CDR3 in amino acids: CASSSSRGNEKLFF. As DNA, the CDR3 is TGTGCCAGCAGCTCCTCGAGAGGAAATGAAAAACTGTTTTTT.

The chain combines TRBV27 with TRBJ2-2, with TRBD1 matching over 10 bases. Germline V gives CDR1 MNHEY, CDR2 SMNVEV (reference sequence). With V trimmed by 6 bases and J by 7 bases, 5 bases remained unmatched. The CDR3 is made up of 14 amino acids. CDR3 in amino acids: CASRSTGGNGELFF. CDR3 nucleotides: TGTGCCAGCAGGTCGACAGGGGGCAACGGGGAGCTGTTTTTT.

The chain combines TRBV5-4 with TRBJ2-1; 11 nucleotides match TRBD2. Germline V CDR1 and CDR2: SGHNT, YYREEE (reference sequence). This CDR3 contains 15 residues. Losses at the gene ends were 3 bases for V and 4 bases for J; bases not matched to a gene: 3. The CDR3 DNA reads as TGTGCCAGCAGCTCGACTAGCGGGAAATACAATGAGCAGTTCTTC. Its protein product is CASSSTSGKYNEQFF.

The gene calls are TRBV5-6 and TRBJ1-2; a weak D match, TRBD1 (6 bases). This CDR3 has 12 residues. CDR1 SGHDT and CDR2 YYEEEE come from the germline V gene. Trimming stripped 4 bases from V and 4 bases from J, with 8 bases between. The CDR3 loop reads CASSATGYGYTF. Here the CDR3 DNA reads TGTGCCAGCAGCGCGACAGGCTATGGCTACACCTTC. Combining the CDR3 with reference TRBV5-6 and TRBJ1-2 gives the whole variable domain DAGVTQSPTHLIKTRGQQVTLRCSPKSGHDTVSWYQQALGQGPQFIFQYYEEEERQRGNFPDRFSGHQFPNYSSELNVNALLLGDSALYLCASSATGYGYTFGSGTRLTVV.

The chain couples TRBV28 to TRBJ2-1, with TRBD2 matching over 14 bases. CDR3 length: 16 residues. The germline V gene encodes CDR1 MDHEN and CDR2 SYDVKM. V lost 4 bases, J lost 13 bases, and 12 bases stayed unmatched. CDR3 DNA: TGTGCCAGCAGTTCGCGATCGGGACTAGCGGGAGTCAAACAGTTCTTC. Amino acids: CASSSRSGLAGVKQFF.

The chain links TRBV6-1 to TRBJ1-6; D remains ambiguous. The CDR3 is 15 residues long. The germline V and J ends were trimmed by 3 bases and 7 bases, with 13 bases remaining between them. Germline lookup yields CDR1 MNHNS and CDR2 SASEGT. CDR3 DNA: TGTGCCAGCAGTGAGGGCGAGGCGGGCAATTCACCCCTCCACTTT. Translated: CASSEGEAGNSPLHF.

The V gene is TRBV18, the J gene TRBJ2-3; 8 bases match TRBD1. V lost 1 base and J lost 1; bases outside the gene matches: 10. CDR1 and CDR2 (germline): KGHSH, LQKENI. The CDR3 has 18 amino acids. The CDR3 spells CASSPLPVLTGGTDTQYF. The DNA of the CDR3 is TGTGCCAGCTCACCACTCCCCGTACTGACAGGGGGCACAGATACGCAGTATTTT.

The V call is TRBV11-2, the J call TRBJ2-2; D is perhaps TRBD2 (5 bases). Germline V gene lookup returns CDR1 SGHAT and CDR2 FQNNGV. The V end lost 3 bases, the J end lost 3 bases, and 11 bases lay between the germline ends. CDR3 length equals 15 residues. The CDR3, as DNA: TGTGCCAGCAGCTTCGGACTGTTTCACACCGGGGAGCTGTTTTTT. It codes for CASSFGLFHTGELFF.

CDR3 bases: TGTGCCAGCACCCCCAGGGCCCGGGCCCCCGGGGAGCTGTTTTTT. It is translated as CASTPRARAPGELFF. The chain links TRBV11-2 to TRBJ2-2; the D gene is possibly TRBD1 (5 bases). Trimming pared 7 bases from V and 6 bases from J, leaving 18 bases between. Germline values: CDR1 SGHAT, CDR2 FQNNGV. There are 15 residues in the CDR3.

This clone was seen a few times. The CDR3 DNA reads as TGTGCCAGCAGTTTGGATCGCTGGGGCCAGGTGGAGTTTGATCGCAATCAGCCCCAGCATTTT. Protein sequence: CASSLDRWGQVEFDRNQPQHF. This chain links TRBV28 with TRBJ1-5; the D gene is possibly TRBD1 (5 bases). Germline loops: CDR1 MDHEN, CDR2 SYDVKM. The germline V and J ends were trimmed by 3 bases and 2 bases, with 29 bases remaining between them. The length of the CDR3 is 21 residues.

The chain carries TRBV28 and TRBJ2-7, with D uncertain. Trimming left V 3 bases short and J 2 bases short, with 5 bases between. Germline V gene sequence: CDR1 MDHEN, CDR2 SYDVKM. The CDR3 loop spans 12 amino acids. As DNA, the CDR3 is TGTGCCAGCAGTTTGGGCACCTACGAGCAGTACTTC. Translated: CASSLGTYEQYF.

The genes are TRBV15 and TRBJ2-7; D ambiguous. Germline V gives CDR1 LNHNV, CDR2 YYDKDF (reference sequence). V lost 1 base, J lost 2 bases, and 6 bases lay in between. This CDR3 contains 13 residues. CDR3 nucleotides: TGTGCCACCAGCAGAGTCCCCGCCTACGAGCAGTACTTC. This translates into CATSRVPAYEQYF.

The chain joins TRBV19 to TRBJ2-1; 7 nucleotides agree with TRBD2. CDR1 and CDR2 from the germline V gene are LNHDA and SQIVND (reference sequence). V was clipped by 4 bases and J by 8 bases; unmatched bases: 14. CDR3 size: 16 residues. The chain's CDR3 is CASSKIAGRDSDEQFF. In DNA, the CDR3 is TGTGCCAGTAGTAAAATAGCGGGCCGGGATTCTGATGAGCAGTTCTTC.

Here the CDR3 DNA reads TGTGCCAGCAGTACCCGGGAGGGACAGGGGGTTTATAGCAATCAGCCCCAGCATTTT. It encodes CASSTREGQGVYSNQPQHF. The gene calls are TRBV2 and TRBJ1-5; 11 bases agree with TRBD1. This CDR3 region has 19 residues. The trim removed 5 bases at V and 0 bases at J, leaving 12 bases unmatched. In germline, CDR1 is SNHLY, CDR2 FYNNEI. The full variable domain, its missing parts supplied by reference TRBV2 and TRBJ1-5, is EPEVTQTPSHQVTQMGQEVILRCVPISNHLYFYWYRQILGQKVEFLVSFYNNEISEKSEIFDDQFSVERPDGSNFTLKIRSTKLEDSAMYFCASSTREGQGVYSNQPQHFGDGTRLSIL.

This clone was observed a few times. V is TRBV18 and J is TRBJ2-5, with TRBD1 matching over 9 bases. Germline V gene sequence: CDR1 KGHSH, CDR2 LQKENI. CDR3 length: 19 residues. Trimming took 0 bases from V and 7 from J; bases not matched to a gene: 18. CDR3 bases: TGTGCCAGCTCACCACCCCCGGGACAGGGCTCAACAGTAGATGGGACCCAGTACTTC. Its protein is CASSPPPGQGSTVDGTQYF.

This clone was picked up a small number of times. The chain couples TRBV6-5 to TRBJ1-1; D not resolved. Trimming removed 6 bases at V and 6 bases at J, with 17 bases between. CDR1 is MNHEY and CDR2 is SVGAGI in the germline V gene. This CDR3 comprises 14 residues. Here the CDR3 DNA reads TGTGCCAGCAGGGTCGATACTCTCAACGCTGAAGCTTTCTTT. The encoded protein is CASRVDTLNAEAFF.

The chain links TRBV20-1 to TRBJ2-1, with 7 nucleotides matching TRBD2. The CDR3 is 14 amino acids. Trimming removed 3 bases from V and 5 bases from J; junction bases left unmatched: 7. The germline gives CDR1 DFQATT, CDR2 SNEGSKA (reference sequence). CDR3 coding DNA: TGCAGTGCTAGTTGGGAGGGTGAGAACAATGAGCAGTTCTTC. Protein sequence: CSASWEGENNEQFF.

V and J are TRBV4-2 and TRBJ1-1; no definite D call. The CDR3 runs 18 residues. The germline V gene has CDR1 LGHNA and CDR2 YNFKEQ. V lost 5 bases, J lost 0 bases, and 22 bases lay in between. CDR3 in amino acids: CASSAFKEGFGMNTEAFF. DNA of the CDR3: TGTGCCAGCAGCGCCTTCAAGGAGGGATTCGGGATGAACACTGAAGCTTTCTTT.

V and J are TRBV18 and TRBJ2-7, with D maybe TRBD1 (6 bases). The CDR3 has 13 residues. With 2 bases removed from V and 5 bases from J, the gap between germline ends came to 10 bases. CDR1 and CDR2 from the germline V gene are KGHSH and LQKENI. CDR3 nucleotide sequence: TGTGCCAGCTCACCAACAGGGTGGAACGAGCAGTACTTC. It encodes CASSPTGWNEQYF.

This clone was counted once. The CDR3: CASTLQLAGNNEQFF. CDR3 nucleotides: TGTGCCAGCACCCTCCAACTAGCGGGTAACAATGAGCAGTTCTTC. The chain recombines TRBV6-5 with TRBJ2-1, with 9 bases identical to TRBD2. Germline V CDR1 and CDR2: MNHEY, SVGAGI. There are 15 residues in the CDR3. V shed 7 bases and J 5 bases; nucleotides not matched to a gene: 9.

This CDR3 reads CASSSAGAETEAFF. The CDR3 DNA sequence: TGTGCCAGCAGCTCAGCGGGGGCAGAGACTGAAGCTTTCTTT. The chain carries TRBV4-2 and TRBJ1-1, with D maybe TRBD1 (6 bases). Trimming pared 5 bases from V and 5 bases from J, leaving 15 bases between. There are 14 residues in the CDR3. Germline V gives CDR1 LGHNA, CDR2 YNFKEQ.

This chain links TRBV19 with TRBJ1-2; no reliable D call. V was shortened by 3 bases and J by 8 bases, with 10 bases between the two germline ends. This CDR3 region has 12 residues. Looked up from germline, CDR1 is LNHDA and CDR2 is SQIVND (reference sequence). The CDR3 reads CASSILGGGYTF. The CDR3 nucleotides are TGTGCCAGTAGTATTTTAGGAGGAGGCTACACCTTC.